Listed here are 13 T cell receptor beta chains from one sample, sequenced in a study of OX40 agonist ivuxolimab in advanced cancers. Library preparation employed the immunoSEQ multiplex PCR assay. TCRdb holds this immuneACCESS table with in-frame rearrangements only. Some clones are missing; in checked studies, unresolved V genes explain under half, and the rest has no known cause. Counted in this sample were fewer than 55,000 clones; 75% to 85% of them appeared once. 0.69% of the sample comes from the top ten. The starting material was CD4+ or CD8+ T cells sorted from blood, obtained in a trial of the OX40 agonist ivuxolimab. The receptors stem from an adult with an advanced solid tumor such as melanoma, head and neck, liver or kidney cancer.

The chain recombines TRBV5-1 with TRBJ1-1, with 9 nucleotides matching TRBD1. The CDR3 spans 13 residues. Germline values: CDR1 SGHRS, CDR2 YFSETQ. The trim removed 3 bases at V and 7 bases at J, leaving 4 bases unmatched. Here the CDR3 DNA reads TGCGCCAGCAGCTCCGAGACAGGGGGTGAAGCTTTCTTT. Residues: CASSSETGGEAFF.

The gene calls are TRBV5-1 and TRBJ1-4; maybe TRBD1 (5 bases). V was shortened by 4 bases and J by 7 bases, with 14 bases between the two germline ends. The CDR3 loop spans 14 amino acids. CDR1 and CDR2 from the germline V gene are SGHRS and YFSETQ. Here the CDR3 reads CASSPAGGGEKLFF. The CDR3 coding sequence is TGCGCCAGCAGCCCCGCTGGGGGAGGTGAAAAACTGTTTTTT.

The chain carries TRBV5-1 and TRBJ2-3; 7 bases are shared with TRBD1. Germline values: CDR1 SGHRS, CDR2 YFSETQ. With V trimmed by 7 bases and J by 0 bases, 5 bases remained unmatched. CDR3 length equals 14 residues. In DNA, the CDR3 is TGCGCCAGCGGGGACAGAGCAAGCACAGATACGCAGTATTTT. It yields the protein CASGDRASTDTQYF. Full variable domain (rest looked up from reference TRBV5-1 and TRBJ2-3): KAGVTQTPRYLIKTRGQQVTLSCSPISGHRSVSWYQQTPGQGLQFLFEYFSETQRNKGNFPGRFSGRQFSNSRSEMNVSTLELGDSALYLCASGDRASTDTQYFGPGTRLTVL.

V is TRBV11-3 and J is TRBJ1-4, with D maybe TRBD1 (6 bases). The CDR3 is 15 residues long. From germline, CDR1 is SGHNT and CDR2 YENEEA. Trimming pared 5 bases from V and 7 bases from J, leaving 17 bases between. The CDR3 sequence is CASSLRGGQSEKLFF. DNA of the CDR3: TGTGCCAGCAGCCTACGTGGGGGACAAAGTGAAAAACTGTTTTTT.

J is TRBJ1-1 and V is TRBV18; D gene uncertain. From germline, CDR1 is KGHSH and CDR2 LQKENI. The CDR3 length is 14 residues. The V end lost 1 base, the J end lost 8 bases, and 14 bases lay between the germline ends. CDR3 sequence: CASSPRAGEGEAFF. The CDR3 DNA is TGTGCCAGCTCACCACGGGCCGGGGAGGGCGAAGCTTTCTTT.

The chain employs TRBV5-8 and TRBJ2-2; TRBD1 aligns across 7 bases. The CDR3 is made up of 15 amino acids. CDR1 is SGHTS, CDR2 YDEGEE, per germline. Trimming at V came to 3 bases and at J to 4 bases, leaving 6 bases not matched to a gene. The CDR3 is CASSSPPGGTGELFF. DNA for the CDR3: TGTGCCAGCAGCTCCCCCCCAGGGGGCACCGGGGAGCTGTTTTTT. Supplemented by reference TRBV5-8 and TRBJ2-2, the full variable domain reads EAGVTQSPTHLIKTRGQQATLRCSPISGHTSVYWYQQALGLGLQFLLWYDEGEERNRGNFPPRFSGRQFPNYSSELNVNALELEDSALYLCASSSPPGGTGELFFGEGSRLTVL.

This chain connects TRBV11-3 to TRBJ2-2, with D unclear. Germline V gene data show CDR1 as SGHNT and CDR2 as YENEEA. V lost 0 bases and J 7 bases, leaving 9 bases between the germline ends. The CDR3 loop spans 14 amino acids. In nucleotides, the CDR3 is TGTGCCAGCAGCTTAGACCCGGACGGCGGGGAGCTGTTTTTT. Its protein is CASSLDPDGGELFF.

DNA of the CDR3: TGTGCCAGCAGCTTGGATTCTGGGGGAACCTACGAGCAGTACTTC. Amino acid sequence: CASSLDSGGTYEQYF. V gene TRBV5-6 combines with J gene TRBJ2-5; D tentatively reads TRBD1 or TRBD2 (5 bases each). The J call could be wrong; TRBJ2-7 is a better fit for the DNA end. In germline, CDR1 is SGHDT, CDR2 YYEEEE. The CDR3 covers 15 residues.

The chain is built from TRBV5-5 and TRBJ1-5, with D unresolved. Trimming pared 0 bases from V and 0 bases from J, leaving 13 bases between. Germline CDR1 SGHKS, CDR2 YYEKEE (reference sequence). The CDR3 sequence is 17 residues long. This chain's CDR3 is CASSLAVFFNSNQPQHF. The CDR3 DNA reads as TGTGCCAGCAGCTTGGCTGTTTTCTTCAATAGCAATCAGCCCCAGCATTTT. The full variable domain, rest sourced from reference TRBV5-5 and TRBJ1-5, is DAGVTQSPTHLIKTRGQQVTLRCSPISGHKSVSWYQQVLGQGPQFIFQYYEKEERGRGNFPDRFSARQFPNYSSELNVNALLLGDSALYLCASSLAVFFNSNQPQHFGDGTRLSIL.

The chain uses TRBV9 and TRBJ1-6; TRBD1 agrees at 7 bases. The V and J ends lost 3 bases and 6 bases, in that order; junction bases with no gene match: 6. Germline lookup yields CDR1 SGDLS and CDR2 YYNGEE. The CDR3 runs 15 residues. The CDR3 reads CASSETGTANSPLHF. Written as DNA, the CDR3 is TGTGCCAGCAGCGAGACCGGGACAGCTAATTCACCCCTCCACTTT.

V and J are TRBV7-2 and TRBJ2-7, with a possible D match to TRBD2 (6 bases). The CDR3 is made up of 14 amino acids. The germline CDR1 and CDR2 sequences are SGHTA and FQGNSA. The germline V and J ends were trimmed by 1 base and 5 bases, with 12 bases remaining between them. The CDR3 loop reads CASSLGASAHEQYF. As DNA, the CDR3 is TGTGCCAGCAGCTTAGGGGCTAGCGCCCACGAGCAGTACTTC.

V and J are TRBV19 and TRBJ2-1; D perhaps matches TRBD1 (6 bases). The CDR3 consists of 12 residues. CDR1 is LNHDA, CDR2 SQIVND, per germline (reference sequence). Trimming shortened V by 7 bases and J by 7 bases, and 11 bases separated the two germline ends. CDR3 residues: CASTQGQNEQFF. DNA of the CDR3: TGTGCCAGTACCCAGGGACAAAATGAGCAGTTCTTC.

This CDR3 reads CASSDSGSYYEQYF. CDR3 DNA sequence: TGCGCCAGCAGTGACTCCGGGAGTTACTACGAGCAGTACTTC. V gene TRBV10-1 combines with J gene TRBJ2-7, with a tentative D call TRBD2 (6 bases). The V gene's germline CDR1 is WNHNN and CDR2 SYGVQD (reference sequence). Trimming removed 3 bases from V and 3 bases from J, with 12 bases in between. The CDR3 runs to 14 residues.